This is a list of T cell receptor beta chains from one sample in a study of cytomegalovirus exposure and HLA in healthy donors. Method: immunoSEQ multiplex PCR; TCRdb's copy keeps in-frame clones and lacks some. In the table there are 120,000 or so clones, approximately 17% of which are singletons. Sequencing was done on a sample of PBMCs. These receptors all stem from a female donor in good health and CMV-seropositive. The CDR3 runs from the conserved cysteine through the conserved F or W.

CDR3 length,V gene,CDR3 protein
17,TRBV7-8,CASSPGLAGGPYNEQFF
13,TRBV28,CASRWGGNQPQHF
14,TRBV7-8,CASSTRTGGHGYTF
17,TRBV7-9,CASSLGGLFGAFSGYTF
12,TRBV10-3,CAIGTGGEKLFF
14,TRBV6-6,CASSYNGFSYEQYF
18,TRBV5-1,CASSLAPQGSFQGYGYTF
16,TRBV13,CASSLLGIRGKNIQYF
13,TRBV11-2,CASSLDRGQPQHF
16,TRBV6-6,CASSTRVSEAGNTIYF
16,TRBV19,CASSMIGQPPNYGYTF
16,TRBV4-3,CASSQAWDRVGETQYF
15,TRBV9,CASSTTSSRIGELFF
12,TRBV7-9,CASSLGAEEQFF
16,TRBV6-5,CASSYSDRALNYGYTF
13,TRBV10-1,CASSAKNDRYQYF
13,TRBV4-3,CASSQESAEKLFF
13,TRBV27,CASSFPGGYGYTF
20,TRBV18,CASSPTGGIAELTSTDTQYF
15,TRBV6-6,CASSYSTGGIREAFF
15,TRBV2,CASSEGAPLRYEQYF
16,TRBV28,CASSWFTATSTDTQYF
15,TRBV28,CASSLNLGLAGELFF
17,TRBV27,CASSQTISHQGTDTQYF
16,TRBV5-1,CASSSTGGSSYNEQFF
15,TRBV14,CASSRRGQPSYEQYF
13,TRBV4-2,CASSQDWETEAFF
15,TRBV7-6,CASSIPQGPHTEAFF
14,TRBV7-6,CASSPRIGESEQFF
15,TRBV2,CASSDGAGNYYGYTF
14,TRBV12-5,CASGPDRSNQPQHF
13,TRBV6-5,CASSRQGSEKLFF
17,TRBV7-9,CASSFRDGLNSYNEQFF
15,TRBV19,CASSTPGHSTGELFF
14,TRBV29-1,CSVEIQGWLDEQFF
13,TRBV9,CASSASGGYGYTF
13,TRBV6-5,CASTPGGNNEQFF
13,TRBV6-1,CASSFQENTEAFF
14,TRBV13,CASSPRQGRTEAFF
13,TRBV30,CAWSRGWTGELFF
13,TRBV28,CASSPGLAGELFF
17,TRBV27,CASRLHGVGGSGNTIYF
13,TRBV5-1,CASSYGDNQPQHF
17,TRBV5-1,CASSQGQGYSGANVLTF
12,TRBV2,CASSYSQETQYF
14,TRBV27,CASSLGDWSEKLFF
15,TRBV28,CASSPQGAGNQPQHF
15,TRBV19,CASSIEDRGIFGYTF
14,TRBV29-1,CSVEVTDRTYEQYF
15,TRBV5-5,CASSLAPEINYGYTF
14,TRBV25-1,CASSEGASLQPQHF
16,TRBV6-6,CASSYQLAGPTDTQYF
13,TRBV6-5,CASTDRMNTEAFF
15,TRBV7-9,CASSFRGHEDYGYTF